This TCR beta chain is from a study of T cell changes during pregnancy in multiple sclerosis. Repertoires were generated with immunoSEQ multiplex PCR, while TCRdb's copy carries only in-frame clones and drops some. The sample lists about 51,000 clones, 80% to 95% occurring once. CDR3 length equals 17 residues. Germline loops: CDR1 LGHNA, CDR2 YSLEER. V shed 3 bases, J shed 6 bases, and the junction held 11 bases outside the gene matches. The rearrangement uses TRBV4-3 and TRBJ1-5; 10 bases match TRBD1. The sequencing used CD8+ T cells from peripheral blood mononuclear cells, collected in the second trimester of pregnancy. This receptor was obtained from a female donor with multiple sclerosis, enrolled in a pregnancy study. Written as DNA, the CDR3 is TGCGCCAGCAGCCACGGATTCGGGACAGGGGTTACTCAGCCCCAGCATTTT. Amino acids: CASSHGFGTGVTQPQHF.